These 28 T cell receptor beta chains originate from one sample sequenced in a study of metastatic and nonmetastatic thyroid tumors. TCRdb ran MiXCR on the PCR reads. The data contain 20,000 to 25,000 clones, roughly 20% of them seen just once; the ten biggest clones take up 25% to 30%. Thyroid surgery was preceded by no treatment in any patient. The material sequenced was blood. The receptors shown here come from a female donor with papillary thyroid cancer or a benign thyroid nodule (not recorded which). Some clones in this sample may be carry-over from other donors' samples.

The chain joins TRBV20-1 to TRBJ1-1, with D perhaps matching TRBD1 (5 bases). The V gene lost 2 bases and the J gene lost 2 bases, with 12 bases spanning the gap. This CDR3 has 14 residues. Germline CDR1 and CDR2: DFQATT and SNEGSKA (reference sequence). CDR3 region: CSARRGYLNTEAFF. The CDR3 region has the DNA TGCAGTGCTAGACGGGGGTATCTCAACACTGAAGCTTTCTTT.

This clone was observed a handful of times. V is TRBV6-1 and J is TRBJ1-6; D is undetermined. CDR3 length: 15 amino acids. V lost 3 bases to trimming and J lost 5 bases, with 11 bases between them. The germline gives CDR1 MNHNS, CDR2 SASEGT. CDR3 sequence: CASSENPDHNSPLHF. Here the CDR3 DNA reads TGTGCCAGCAGTGAGAACCCGGACCATAATTCACCCCTCCACTTT.

The table lists this clone with many counts. V usage is TRBV20-1 and J usage is TRBJ2-6, with D perhaps assigned TRBD1 or TRBD2 (5 bases each). The germline V gene encodes CDR1 DFQATT and CDR2 SNEGSKA (reference sequence). The V end was cut by 1 base, the J end by 0 bases, with 16 bases between. CDR3 size: 18 residues. Written as DNA, the CDR3 is TGCAGTGCTAGAGTCGGGGCAGCAGGGTACTCTGGGGCCAACGTCCTGACTTTC. It encodes CSARVGAAGYSGANVLTF.

About this clone: A read error may produce the germline difference seen at one junction end. The chain uses TRBV6-2 or TRBV6-3 and TRBJ2-7, with TRBD1 as a possible D gene (6 bases). The CDR3 spans 16 residues. Germline assignment: CDR1 MNHEY and CDR2 SVGEGT. DNA of the CDR3: TGTGCCAGCAGTTACCCTCATCAGGTCCCCAAGGGGGAGCATTACTTT. Its protein is CASSYPHQVPKGEHYF.

The rearrangement links TRBV29-1 to TRBJ2-1; 9 bases map to TRBD2. The V segment lost 8 bases and the J segment 6 bases; nucleotides outside the gene matches: 11. Looked up from germline, CDR1 is SQVTM and CDR2 is ANQGSEA. The CDR3 has 14 residues. The CDR3 nucleotides read TGCAGCTTTAGTGTAGCGGGAGTGTTCAATGAGCAGTTCTTC. It translates to CSFSVAGVFNEQFF.

This clone showed up many times. The chain carries TRBV20-1 and TRBJ2-1; 12 bases match TRBD2. CDR1 is DFQATT, CDR2 SNEGSKA, per germline (reference sequence). The CDR3 covers 16 residues. V shed 5 bases and J 8 bases; nucleotides not matched to a gene: 13. The CDR3 here is CSAGPLAGGPGDEQFF. CDR3 coding DNA: TGCAGTGCTGGACCGCTAGCGGGAGGGCCAGGGGATGAGCAGTTCTTC.

The chain joins TRBV28 to TRBJ2-7, with TRBD2 matching 7 bases. The V gene's germline CDR1 is MDHEN and CDR2 SYDVKM. The J segment lost 10 bases and the V segment lost 3 bases, leaving 12 bases of the junction unmatched. The CDR3 runs to 14 residues. CDR3 coding DNA: TGTGCCAGCAGTTTGACTAGCTGGAGAGGCGATCAGTACTTC. This codes for CASSLTSWRGDQYF.

This clone has a handful of counts. A single base separates this from a much larger clone, so it may be a read error. V is TRBV20-1 and J is TRBJ1-2; D is possibly TRBD1 (5 bases). This CDR3 spans 15 amino acids. Germline V gives CDR1 DFQATT, CDR2 SNEGSKA (reference sequence). The DNA for the CDR3 is TGCAGTGCCTCCGGGAGGGGTGAGCCTAACTATGGTTACACCTTC. This encodes CSASGRGEPNYGYTF.

This clone was detected ten times or more. The V and J genes are TRBV18 and TRBJ1-1, with D possibly matching TRBD1 (6 bases). Deletions cut 6 bases from V and 1 base from J, with 12 bases between. The germline V gene encodes CDR1 KGHSH and CDR2 LQKENI. The CDR3 totals 14 residues. CDR3 in amino acids: CASSADSQNTEAFF. CDR3 coding DNA: TGTGCCAGCTCCGCGGACAGCCAGAACACTGAAGCTTTCTTT. Supplemented by reference TRBV18 and TRBJ1-1, the full variable domain reads NAGVMQNPRHLVRRRGQEARLRCSPMKGHSHVYWYRQLPEEGLKFMVYLQKENIIDESGMPKERFSAEFPKEGPSILRIQQVVRGDSAAYFCASSADSQNTEAFFGQGTRLTVV.

This clone was seen at least ten times. The J gene is TRBJ1-1, the V gene TRBV2; D gene unclear. Trimming shortened V by 4 bases and J by 1 base, and 4 bases separated the two germline ends. The CDR3 runs 12 residues. CDR1 is SNHLY, CDR2 FYNNEI, per germline. The CDR3 nucleotides read TGTGCCAGCAGTGCGGGGAACACTGAAGCTTTCTTT. Translating gives CASSAGNTEAFF.

The table lists this clone with a few counts. This CDR3 reads CASIFQVRGYGYTF. The CDR3 DNA follows: TGTGCCAGCATTTTCCAGGTACGTGGCTATGGCTACACCTTC. The V call is TRBV28, the J call TRBJ1-2; D gene unclear. Per germline, CDR1 MDHEN and CDR2 SYDVKM. The CDR3 length is 14 residues. Trimming cost V 7 bases and J 4 bases, with 16 bases left between them.

This clone occurred many times. As DNA, the CDR3 is TGCAGCGTTGCTTCAGGGGCTACTGAAGCTTTCTTT. Translation gives CSVASGATEAFF. The rearrangement links TRBV29-1 to TRBJ1-1; maybe TRBD1 (6 bases). This CDR3 region has 12 residues. Germline V CDR1 and CDR2: SQVTM, ANQGSEA. The ends were cut back, 4 bases at V and 5 bases at J, with 11 bases in the middle. Complete variable domain (other parts from reference TRBV29-1 and TRBJ1-1): SAVISQKPSRDICQRGTSLTIQCQVDSQVTMMFWYRQQPGQSLTLIATANQGSEATYESGFVIDKFPISRPNLTFSTLTVSNMSPEDSSIYLCSVASGATEAFFGQGTRLTVV.

By sample share, this clone is medium-sized (0.01 to 0.1%). The V and J genes are TRBV12-3 or TRBV12-4 and TRBJ2-3, with TRBD1 as a possible D gene (6 bases). The CDR3 is 13 amino acids. V was pared by 11 bases and J by 0 bases, with 12 bases between. CDR3: CAGTQGSTDTQYF. CDR3 bases: TGTGCCGGAACTCAGGGGAGCACAGATACGCAGTATTTT.

This clone was counted at least ten times. V gene TRBV10-2 combines with J gene TRBJ1-5; 7 bases fit TRBD1. The CDR3 runs 15 residues. The ends lost 6 bases at V and 3 bases at J; junction bases unmatched: 8. CDR1 is WSHSY and CDR2 is SAAADI in the germline V gene. Written as DNA, the CDR3 is TGCGCCAGCAGATGGAGGGACAGCCCCAATCAGCCCCAGCATTTT. Translating gives CASRWRDSPNQPQHF.

This clone was counted a few times. This chain joins TRBV19 and TRBJ2-2; 11 bases line up with TRBD2. The CDR3 is 17 residues long. Unmatched junction bases numbered 8, after V lost 3 bases and J lost 5 bases. Germline CDR1 and CDR2: LNHDA and SQIVND (reference sequence). The CDR3 sequence: CASSMGLAGGFTGELFF. The DNA for the CDR3 is TGTGCCAGTAGTATGGGCCTAGCGGGAGGTTTTACCGGGGAGCTGTTTTTT.

This clone was seen at least ten times. The chain uses TRBV7-2 and TRBJ1-1, with a weak D call TRBD1 (6 bases). Germline CDR1 is SGHTA and CDR2 is FQGNSA. This CDR3 region has 14 residues. V was shortened by 5 bases and J by 3 bases, with 13 bases between the two germline ends. CDR3 region: CASSLGHSYTEAFF. In DNA form, the CDR3 reads TGTGCCAGCAGCCTGGGACACTCTTACACTGAAGCTTTCTTT.

In this sample, this clone turned up many times. The chain has TRBV7-2 and TRBJ2-1; unclear D gene. CDR1 SGHTA and CDR2 FQGNSA come from the germline V gene. CDR3 size: 11 residues. V was cut by 3 bases and J by 3 bases, with 0 bases left in between. The CDR3 protein is CASSFYNEQFF. The CDR3 DNA reads as TGTGCCAGCAGCTTCTACAATGAGCAGTTCTTC.

This clone was counted between two and nine times. J is TRBJ1-2 and V is TRBV27, with D perhaps matching TRBD1 (5 bases). The length of the CDR3 is 15 residues. CDR1 is MNHEY and CDR2 is SMNVEV in the germline V gene (reference sequence). Trimming removed 0 bases from V and 6 bases from J, with 14 bases in between. The CDR3 loop is CASSLSRGGLNGYTF. In nucleotides, the CDR3 is TGTGCCAGCAGTTTATCACGGGGCGGCCTCAATGGCTACACCTTC.

In this sample, this clone turned up many times. This chain joins TRBV19 and TRBJ2-2; TRBD1 matches at 8 bases. The CDR3 sequence is 14 residues long. The V gene end was trimmed by 3 bases and the J gene end by 7 bases; junction bases not matched to a gene: 4. The germline V gene encodes CDR1 LNHDA and CDR2 SQIVND (reference sequence). The CDR3 nucleotides read TGTGCCAGTAGTATTCAGGGGGCTATCGGGGAGCTGTTTTTT. Translated: CASSIQGAIGELFF.

Ten or more counts support this clone. V gene TRBV9 combines with J gene TRBJ1-3, with 7 bases lining up with TRBD1. Per germline, CDR1 SGDLS and CDR2 YYNGEE. The CDR3 extends over 17 amino acids. V shed 2 bases and J 0 bases; nucleotides not matched to a gene: 8. CDR3 amino acids: CASSVFPGTASGNTIYF. The CDR3 DNA follows: TGTGCCAGCAGCGTTTTCCCGGGGACAGCCTCTGGAAACACCATATATTTT. The complete variable domain, with remaining parts taken from reference TRBV9 and TRBJ1-3, reads DSGVTQTPKHLITATGQRVTLRCSPRSGDLSVYWYQQSLDQGLQFLIQYYNGEERAKGNILERFSAQQFPDLHSELNLSSLELGDSALYFCASSVFPGTASGNTIYFGEGSWLTVV.

This clone has a count of ten or more. The chain employs TRBV4-1 and TRBJ2-6; D remains unclear. Trimming took 0 bases from V and 9 from J, leaving 9 bases between them. The CDR3 runs 14 residues. The germline V gene has CDR1 MGHRA and CDR2 YSYEKL. The DNA for the CDR3 is TGCGCCAGCAGCCAAGATCACGAGGTCAACGTCCTGACTTTC. Encoded protein: CASSQDHEVNVLTF.

This clone was seen ten or more times. The chain combines TRBV10-1 with TRBJ2-5; 10 bases are shared with TRBD2. After removal of 5 bases from V and 4 bases from J, the junction contained 16 bases not matched to a gene. In germline, CDR1 is WNHNN, CDR2 SYGVQD (reference sequence). The CDR3 consists of 18 residues. CDR3 in amino acids: CASSPTLSSGRIGETQYF. As DNA, the CDR3 is TGCGCCAGCAGTCCAACCCTTAGTAGCGGGAGGATCGGAGAGACCCAGTACTTC.

The chain links TRBV27 to TRBJ1-1, with D possibly being TRBD1 (5 bases). V was clipped by 5 bases and J by 4 bases, with 20 bases between them. The CDR3 loop spans 16 amino acids. CDR1 MNHEY and CDR2 SMNVEV come from the germline V gene (reference sequence). For the CDR3, the DNA is TGTGCCAGCAGTCTCTTCGCGACGGGGGAGGGCACTGAAGCTTTCTTT. Translated: CASSLFATGEGTEAFF.

This clone rates as medium-sized (0.01 to 0.1%). The CDR3: CAWSSGRGQFRGQYF. In DNA, the CDR3 is TGTGCCTGGAGTTCGGGCCGAGGACAGTTTCGGGGGCAGTACTTC. The rearrangement uses TRBV30 and TRBJ2-7; D perhaps matches TRBD1 (6 bases). The length of the CDR3 is 15 residues. V dropped 2 bases and J dropped 9 bases, with 23 bases sitting between them. The V gene's germline CDR1 is GTSNPN and CDR2 SVGIG (reference sequence).

Ten or more counts support this clone. The V call is TRBV6-2 or TRBV6-3, the J call TRBJ1-2, with D possibly matching TRBD1 (5 bases). In germline, CDR1 is MNHEY, CDR2 SVGEGT. The CDR3 loop spans 15 amino acids. V lost 7 bases and J lost 5, with 20 bases in between. Here the CDR3 reads CASTTAASVSYGYTF. The CDR3 coding sequence is TGTGCCAGCACGACAGCCGCCTCCGTGTCTTATGGCTACACCTTC.

This clone has a count of ten or more. The genes are TRBV20-1 and TRBJ2-7; the match to TRBD2 covers 13 bases. The CDR3 runs to 13 residues. J gave up 5 bases and V 6 bases, and 4 bases lay outside the gene matches. CDR1 and CDR2 (germline): DFQATT, SNEGSKA (reference sequence). CDR3 bases: TGCAGTGCGGGGACTAGCGGGGCCCACGAGCAGTACTTC. Translation: CSAGTSGAHEQYF.

CDR3 sequence (DNA): TGCAGTGCTTCGTCCCGGGACAGGTTCAACGAGCAGTACTTC. It encodes CSASSRDRFNEQYF. The chain joins TRBV20-1 to TRBJ2-7; 8 positions agree with TRBD1. The V segment lost 5 bases and the J segment 5 bases; nucleotides outside the gene matches: 11. Germline-derived CDR1 and CDR2 are DFQATT and SNEGSKA (reference sequence). The CDR3 consists of 14 residues.

This clone was picked up many times. The rearrangement joins TRBV5-1 to TRBJ2-3; 9 positions agree with TRBD2. V dropped 0 bases and J dropped 4; count of bases not matched to a gene: 0. The CDR3 extends over 14 amino acids. Germline-derived CDR1 and CDR2 are SGHRS and YFSETQ. CDR3 sequence (DNA): TGCGCCAGCAGCTTGGGACTAGCGGCAGATACGCAGTATTTT. It yields the protein CASSLGLAADTQYF.